Listed below are T cell receptor beta chains from one sample, sequenced in a study of spatial heterogeneity in lung cancer. TCRdb itself ran the 5' RACE reads through MiXCR, one entry per CDR3 protein. The table lists 9,000 or so distinct CDR3 sequences, more than 4% of them singletons. The sequencing used lung tumor tissue, collected at surgery. These receptors were taken from a female donor with early-stage non-small cell lung cancer. The CDR3 runs from the conserved cysteine through the conserved F or W. D genes are given only for firm matches. Size is omitted from some rows. Given values are once, few, many or a class for expanded clones.

length	V	size	J	D	DNA	CDR3
13	TRBV7-3	many	TRBJ1-5	.	TGTGCCAGCAGTCAGACAGTGGATCAGCCCCAGCATTTT	CASSQTVDQPQHF
13	TRBV10-3	many	TRBJ2-7	.	TGTGCCATCAAAACAGGATCAGGCTACGAGCAGTACTTC	CAIKTGSGYEQYF
14	TRBV10-3	many	TRBJ2-7	TRBD2	TGTGCCATCAGTGCGACCGGGACTATTTACGAGCAGTACTTC	CAISATGTIYEQYF
14	TRBV7-9	many	TRBJ2-3	.	TGTGCCAGCAGCTTGGCTCCCGACTCCGATACGCAGTATTTT	CASSLAPDSDTQYF
14	TRBV7-2	many	TRBJ2-7	.	TGTGCCAGCAGCTTAGCGCGGACTACCAACGAGCAGTACTTC	CASSLARTTNEQYF
15	TRBV18	many	TRBJ2-5	.	TGTGCCAGCTCACCAGCTGGGGGAGCCAGAGAGACCCAGTACTTC	CASSPAGGARETQYF
11	TRBV5-1	many	TRBJ2-1	.	TGCGCCAGCAGCTCATCAAATGAGCAGTTCTTC	CASSSSNEQFF
14	TRBV7-9	many	TRBJ1-6	.	TGTGCCAGCAGCTTAGGTGAATTCAGGTCACCCCTCCACTTT	CASSLGEFRSPLHF
13	TRBV5-1	large	TRBJ2-1	.	TGCGCCAGCAGCCGGGACATCTACAATGAGCAGTTCTTC	CASSRDIYNEQFF
15	TRBV5-5	many	TRBJ1-2	.	TGTGCCAGCAGCTTGGTGGAAAGGGGATTCTATGGCTACACCTTC	CASSLVERGFYGYTF
15	TRBV14	medium-sized	TRBJ2-5	.	TGTGCCAGCAGCCAAGAGGACGAACCCCAAGAGACCCAGTACTTC	CASSQEDEPQETQYF
16	TRBV6-6	few	TRBJ1-6	.	TGTGCCAGCAGTTCCGGACAGAGCTCCTATAATTCACCCCTCCACTTT	CASSSGQSSYNSPLHF
15	TRBV4-1	many	TRBJ1-5	.	TGCGCCAGCAGCCAAGAAACAGTTAGCAATCAGCCCCAGCATTTT	CASSQETVSNQPQHF
13	TRBV18	many	TRBJ1-2	TRBD1	TGTGCCAGCTCACCCGACAGGGGGCGAAGCTACACCTTC	CASSPDRGRSYTF
14	TRBV28	many	TRBJ1-6	TRBD1	TGTGCCAGCAGTTCCGGGGACAGGGCTTCACCCCTCCACTTT	CASSSGDRASPLHF
12	TRBV20-1	many	TRBJ1-1	.	TGCAGTGCTAGAGTGACTAACACTGAAGCTTTCTTT	CSARVTNTEAFF
12	TRBV5-1	many	TRBJ2-6	.	TGCGCCACCCCATCTGGGGCCAACGTCCTGACTTTC	CATPSGANVLTF
15	TRBV5-4	medium-sized	TRBJ2-1	TRBD2	TGTGCCAGCAGCTTGGGACTAGCGGCTTACAATGAGCAGTTCTTC	CASSLGLAAYNEQFF
16	TRBV12-3/TRBV12-4	.	TRBJ2-4	.	TGTGCCAGCAGTTTTTTAACAGGGTATGACAAAAACATTCAGTACTTC	CASSFLTGYDKNIQYF
16	TRBV7-8	many	TRBJ2-2	.	TGTGCCAGCAGCTTAGGGAGGGGCCTAGAAACCGGGGAGCTGTTTTTT	CASSLGRGLETGELFF
13	TRBV12-3/TRBV12-4	.	TRBJ1-2	.	TGTGCCAGCAGTTTCTCTTCGAACTATGGCTACACCTTC	CASSFSSNYGYTF
15	TRBV2	many	TRBJ2-2	TRBD1	TGTGCCAGCAGTGAACAGGGGGCGGGCACCGGGGAGCTGTTTTTT	CASSEQGAGTGELFF
12	TRBV19	few	TRBJ1-5	TRBD1	TGTGCCACCAGGGGGGGAAATCAGCCCCAGCATTTT	CATRGGNQPQHF
10	TRBV6-1	medium-sized	TRBJ2-7	.	TGTGCCAGCAGTCAGTACGAGCAGTACTTC	CASSQYEQYF
14	TRBV7-9	many	TRBJ2-1	.	TGTGCCAGCAGCTTAGGGGGACAAGGCTATGAGCAGTTCTTC	CASSLGGQGYEQFF
12	TRBV20-1	many	TRBJ2-5	.	TGCAGTGCTAGCACCGGGGTTGAGACCCAGTACTTC	CSASTGVETQYF
13	TRBV30	many	TRBJ1-1	.	TGTGCCTGGAGTACACAGGAATACACTGAAGCTTTCTTT	CAWSTQEYTEAFF
14	TRBV29-1	medium-sized	TRBJ2-1	.	TGCAGCGTTGTAATAGGGTCCCGTGGGAATGAGCAGTTCTTC	CSVVIGSRGNEQFF
14	TRBV2	many	TRBJ2-3	TRBD1	TGTGCCAGCAGTAGTGGGACAGGGACAGATACGCAGTATTTT	CASSSGTGTDTQYF
16	TRBV20-1	many	TRBJ2-5	.	TGCAGTGCTAGAGAATACGGGAGATCAGACCAAGAGACCCAGTACTTC	CSAREYGRSDQETQYF
15	TRBV5-1	many	TRBJ2-2	.	TGCGCCAGCAGCTTGGGGGGCGCGCACACCGGGGAGCTGTTTTTT	CASSLGGAHTGELFF
11	TRBV3-1	medium-sized	TRBJ2-1	.	TGTGCCAGCAAAGCCTACAATGAGCAGTTCTTC	CASKAYNEQFF
15	TRBV7-2	.	TRBJ1-4	TRBD1	TGTGCCAGCAACTTACCCGGACAGGGTTCTGAAAAACTGTTTTTT	CASNLPGQGSEKLFF
13	TRBV6-5	many	TRBJ2-5	.	TGTGCCAGCAGTCCCATGGTGGCAGAGACCCAGTACTTC	CASSPMVAETQYF
12	TRBV12-3/TRBV12-4	many	TRBJ2-3	.	TGTGCCAGCACCTCGGGCACAGATACGCAGTATTTT	CASTSGTDTQYF
15	TRBV7-2	many	TRBJ2-7	TRBD2	TGTGCCAGCAGCTTAAATGCGGGGGATCACTACGAGCAGTACTTC	CASSLNAGDHYEQYF
15	TRBV5-1	.	TRBJ1-5	.	TGCGCCAGCAGCTTGGGCTCTGGCACAGGCCAGCCCCAGCATTTT	CASSLGSGTGQPQHF
14	TRBV6-5	medium-sized	TRBJ2-3	.	TGTGCCAGCAGTTTGCTAGGAAACACAGATACGCAGTATTTT	CASSLLGNTDTQYF
13	TRBV3-1	many	TRBJ1-6	.	TGTGCCAGCAGCCAAGGATCGAGATCACCCCTCCACTTT	CASSQGSRSPLHF
11	TRBV6-5	.	TRBJ2-7	.	TGTGCCAGCGCAAGCTCCTACGAGCAGTACTTC	CASASSYEQYF
12	TRBV28	medium-sized	TRBJ2-4	.	TGTGCCAGCAGTCAGGGGTACCCCATTCAGTACTTC	CASSQGYPIQYF
13	TRBV6-6	many	TRBJ2-3	TRBD2	TGTGCCGGGGCGGGGGGGAGTTTGGATACGCAGTATTTT	CAGAGGSLDTQYF
17	TRBV4-1	many	TRBJ1-5	TRBD1	TGCGCCAGCAGTCCGGGACAGGGGGTTGTCGATAATCAGCCCCAGCATTTT	CASSPGQGVVDNQPQHF
11	TRBV12-3/TRBV12-4	few	TRBJ1-1	.	TGTGCCAGCACCGTTTTGGTAGGAGCTTTCTTT	CASTVLVGAFF
15	TRBV25-1	many	TRBJ1-5	TRBD1	TGTGCCAGCAGTGCACAGGGGGATAGCAATCAGCCCCAGCATTTT	CASSAQGDSNQPQHF
14	TRBV12-3/TRBV12-4	many	TRBJ2-1	.	TGTGCCAGCAGTTTCAGCGGGTCCTACAATGAGCAGTTCTTC	CASSFSGSYNEQFF
13	TRBV20-1	medium-sized	TRBJ2-7	TRBD1	TGCAGTGCTAGAGGACAGGGATTCTTTTTGCAGTACTTC	CSARGQGFFLQYF
15	TRBV6-1	medium-sized	TRBJ2-4	TRBD1	TGTGCCAGCAGTGATCTAGGGGGCCCCAAAAACATTCAGTACTTC	CASSDLGGPKNIQYF
15	TRBV28	many	TRBJ1-1	.	TGTGCCAGCAATCTTGGGGGGCTCATGAACACTGAAGCTTTCTTT	CASNLGGLMNTEAFF
12	TRBV4-2	.	TRBJ2-1	.	TGTGCCAGCAGCCGAGTATACAATGAGCAGTTCTTC	CASSRVYNEQFF
15	TRBV29-1	many	TRBJ2-2	TRBD2	TGCAGCGTTCTTCTAGCGGGTACGAACACCGGGGAGCTGTTTTTT	CSVLLAGTNTGELFF
16	TRBV7-8	many	TRBJ2-2	.	TGTGCCAGCAGCTTCGTTCCGGGATTCGGCACCGGGGAGCTGTTTTTT	CASSFVPGFGTGELFF
13	TRBV20-1	many	TRBJ1-2	TRBD1	TGCAGTGCTAGAAAACAGGGGGAAGGGAGCTACACCTTC	CSARKQGEGSYTF
13	TRBV24-1	.	TRBJ1-1	.	TGTGCCACCAGTGATGGGGAGAACACTGAAGCTTTCTTT	CATSDGENTEAFF
14	TRBV5-1	few	TRBJ1-2	.	TGCGCCAGCAGCTTGGGTCTCACGAACTATGGCTACACCTTC	CASSLGLTNYGYTF
18	TRBV28	many	TRBJ2-1	.	TGTGCCAGCAGTTTTGAGGACGCTAGGCGCGGCGGGGCTGATGAGCAGTTCTTC	CASSFEDARRGGADEQFF
15	TRBV27	many	TRBJ1-1	.	TGTGCCAGCCGACAGCTTCATACGGGAAACACTGAAGCTTTCTTT	CASRQLHTGNTEAFF
14	TRBV6-6	medium-sized	TRBJ1-2	TRBD1	TGTGCCAGCAGTGGACAGGGGGCTTCGTATGGCTACACCTTC	CASSGQGASYGYTF
15	TRBV5-6	many	TRBJ1-2	.	TGTGCCAGCAGCTCGATCTGGACAGACCGCTATGGCTACACCTTC	CASSSIWTDRYGYTF